The text below deals with one T cell receptor beta chain. Its antigen remains unknown. Profiled with immunoSEQ multiplex PCR; TCRdb holds only in-frame clones, not every one. This sample has 100,000 to 150,000 clones; around 83% occur once, and the top ten carry 3.5% to 5.5%. The record originates from a study of T cell responses to AZD1222 COVID-19 vaccine. Broader study findings: It was only after the peak T cell response that any repertoires were sampled. Donors were largely white British and mainly female; clonal diversity was possibly underestimated.

The germline gives CDR1 MNHEY, CDR2 SVGAGI. The CDR3 is made up of 15 amino acids. Trimming removed 8 bases from V and 0 bases from J, with 13 bases in between. Second-dose recipients at about 4 or about 12 weeks were treated as one pooled group. The rearrangement links TRBV6-5 to TRBJ2-2, with D possibly matching TRBD2 (5 bases). The sequences come from peripheral blood, collected 28 days after the second AZD1222 dose. This sequence was found in an adult who received the AZD1222 COVID-19 vaccine. CDR3 bases: TGTGCCAGCCGGGCGGGCACTGCGAACACCGGGGAGCTGTTTTTT. Translation: CASRAGTANTGELFF.